Listed here is a single T cell receptor beta chain. The clone's antigen remains unknown. No base quality values were provided; no much bigger clone lies one nucleotide off. Looking up the germline V gene yields CDR1 SQVTM and CDR2 ANQGSEA. The CDR3, cysteine through phenylalanine, is 13 amino acids long. Only the CDR3 DNA is retained, 39 bases long and in frame from the first base. The cohort consisted of 600 to 700 healthy bone marrow donors. All cohort members were sampled while nominally healthy, although unrecorded immune exposures were likely present. The donor tested CMV seronegative and was one of the 352 seronegative cohort members. A peripheral blood sample was collected from each donor, and TCR beta sequencing was performed on peripheral blood mononuclear cells. The Qiagen DNeasy Blood Extraction Kit was used to extract genomic DNA from the blood cell samples. The protocol used for the library was the immunoSEQ multiplex PCR assay. The multiplex PCR relied on a mix of 60 forward primers for TCR Vbeta segments and 13 reverse primers for TCR Jbeta segments. The CDR3 region of rearranged TCR beta genes was amplified from genomic DNA with a multiplex PCR assay. On the Illumina HiSeq System, the amplified TCR beta libraries were sequenced as 87-base-pair reads. The authors' analysis ran thus. In a later analysis, some 80 million unique TCR beta chains were counted across the 500 to 850 repertoires, and roughly 10 million of these chains were shared by at least two donors. Raw reads were error-corrected and collapsed into unique sequences with a nearest-neighbor algorithm that merged closely related sequences to remove PCR and sequencing errors. Alignment of CDR3 sequences to IMGT reference sequences was used to assign V, D and J gene segments. For a sequence to be retained, at least a six-nucleotide match to both a V gene segment and a J gene segment was required. A rearrangement counted as productive if the CDR3 had no stop codons and remained in frame with V and J, and every other rearrangement counted as non-productive. Following IMGT convention, CDR3 was defined as the stretch from the second conserved V-encoded cysteine up to the conserved J-encoded phenylalanine. Sequences without an unambiguous match to a single V gene segment were excluded from the earlier analysis of a few hundred of the donors. In an earlier analysis of several hundred of the donors, V segments were called functional above 56.7% productive rearrangements and were called segregating when the between-donor standard deviation exceeded 5%. To diagnose cytomegalovirus status from the catalog of TCR beta chain sequences, a statistical classification framework was built. V and J gene assignment, in a later analysis, came from comparing TCR nucleotide sequences with IMGT/GENE-DB human TR gene sequences. The TCRdist pipeline was used in a later analysis to assign CDR3 sequences and most-parsimonious VDJ recombination scenarios. In a later analysis, every TCR beta chain was defined by the combination of its CDR3 amino acid sequence and its V-gene family, and reads without a unique V-gene family were dropped. As a way to deal with suspected cross-contamination and a sequencing artifact, a later analysis dropped under 600 nucleotide sequences that were highly shared and had low generation probability. A later analysis calculated a clonal expansion index for each public chain from normalized within-repertoire ranks of inferred template counts. Generation probabilities in a later analysis came from a VDJ recombination model fitted to out-of-frame rearrangements, and those results were checked against IGoR. A later analysis scored TCR-TCR, TCR-HLA and TCR-CMV co-occurrence with hypergeometric tests, applying a repertoire-size bias correction to TCR pairs. A later analysis estimated false discovery rates by permuting HLA or CMV assignments 20 times. In a later analysis, co-occurring TCRs were grouped using DBSCAN, and TCRdist sequence similarity was added for clustering within HLA-allele-positive subsets. Co-occurrence clustering excluded repertoires with fewer than 30,000 or more than 120,000 public chains, plus five with anomalous nucleotide sharing. TCRdb holds this immuneACCESS table with in-frame rearrangements only. Some clones are missing; in checked studies, unresolved V genes explain under half, and the rest has no known cause. The V and J calls and clone size are taken from that table; D and trimming were inferred from the DNA. The sample records 100,000 to 150,000 clones, about 80% of which are singletons. The ten largest clones add up to 3.4% of the sample.

The data were taken from a study of cytomegalovirus exposure and HLA in healthy donors (dated 2017 in TCRdb). Describing the broader study: According to an earlier analysis of several hundred of the donors, about 180 million T cells yielded 100 million or so unique TCR beta sequences and 250 to 350 Gb of sequence data. A later genetic analysis used genome-wide SNP genotypes for about 60% of the 666 donors, treating that subset as a discovery cohort. Of the 350 to 450 genotyped donors, less than 85% were placed in the genetic ancestry cluster associated with self-reported Caucasian donors. Along with the roughly 670-subject first cohort, a separate validation cohort of around 120 different subjects was used. Across approximately 400 genotyped donors of the cohort, an average of about 240,000 unique TCR beta nucleotide sequences per donor were sequenced, and roughly a sixth of those sequences were non-productive. Rather than drawing on any new phenotypic data, the later analysis identified candidate immune exposures from TCR beta sequences and the way those sequences occurred across donors. The number of donors typed differed by locus, with about 629-630 for A, B, C, DRB1 and DQB1, more than 500 for DQA1, approximately 580 for DPA1, and roughly 450 for DPB1. Around 320 gigabases of sequencing data and some 85 million unique TCR sequences were included in an early release covering several hundred HLA-typed donors. To study patterns of TCR occurrence, a later analysis re-analyzed previously published TCR beta repertoires from around 660 donors and added high-resolution HLA genotyping. Five DR-DQ haplotypes were handled as single units for association and clustering because linkage in the cohort was strong. The study combined high-throughput TCR immunosequencing, statistical association of individual TCRs with disease status, and machine learning to predict cytomegalovirus infection status. The study was designed to test whether signatures of past pathogen exposure could be identified by cataloging public T cell receptors. The study profiled the T cell repertoires of hundreds of subjects by immunosequencing and related them to cytomegalovirus serostatus. Alongside the repertoire data, information on donor age, sex, ethnicity and CMV serostatus was compiled. In an earlier analysis of roughly 600 of the donors, high-throughput TCR beta sequencing was used to judge whether each TCR beta V gene segment behaved as functional or pseudogenic. HLA typing covered class I and class II loci at four-digit resolution. Every repertoire in the discovery cohort had been generated on one and the same sequencing platform.

The paper's findings and limits, for the study overall: It was suggested by the authors that the approach could potentially be generalized to other disease states and immunological phenotypes. A cluster of highly shared sequence variants was judged likely to be a technical artifact of the sequencing pipeline. A later analysis found that HLA-associated TCR beta chains were more clonally expanded and had lower generation probabilities than equally common non-associated chains. The earlier analysis of 587 of the donors excluded approximately 15 rarely observed V segments, including chromosome 9 orphons, because counts were too low. In vitro tests confirmed that a few of the cytomegalovirus-associated TCR beta chains recognize cytomegalovirus antigens. A further reported finding was that TCR beta sequences accurately predicted the HLA-A and HLA-B alleles for most subjects in the first cohort. In a later genetic analysis, fewer N-insertions in productive TCRs were reported among donors in an Asian-associated ancestry cluster than the roughly 640-donor mean. Cytomegalovirus status was reported to be diagnosed by the classifier with high specificity and sensitivity in both the original and validation cohorts. The presence/absence analyses assumed that sequencing depth was roughly uniform across donors, and that assumption may not be true. Several of the top co-occurrence clusters appeared to be linked to parvovirus B19, influenza, CMV and Epstein-Barr virus, according to a later analysis. At a false discovery rate of 0.05, a later analysis linked 15,000 to 20,000 TCR beta sequences to specific HLA alleles. Correlated functional status among segregating V segments might be attributable to linkage disequilibrium, but an unknown experimental factor could not be ruled out. Because some donors lacked HLA typing at each locus, the association tests relied only on the typed subset. An association between a missense DCLRE1C variant and V-gene and J-gene trimming of TCR beta chains was found in a later genetic analysis and replicated in an independent cohort. In the study, around 150 TCR beta chains were listed as associated with cytomegalovirus. Most TCR sequences were observed very rarely across donors, whereas some public TCRs were present in many individuals. When HLA alleles, especially DR and DQ, strongly co-occurred, attributing TCR associations to individual alleles was difficult. The cohort was sequenced for TCR beta chains only, and without alpha or paired-chain data the features that could be detected were limited. Some IMGT-functional V segments, including TRBV6-2 and TRBV6-3, could not be distinguished by the 87-base-pair reads and were therefore excluded. According to a later analysis, most CMV-associated TCR beta chains appeared to be HLA-restricted, and the HLA associations seemed to be driven largely by CMV exposure. Immune exposure information for the cohort was limited to CMV serostatus. In a later analysis, TCR association rates were found to vary across HLA loci, with the most associated TCRs seen for DRB1 alleles and the fewest for HLA-C alleles. Broadly in line with IMGT annotations, most TCR beta V segments showed up in productive rearrangements about 87% or about 30% of the time in an earlier analysis of 587 of the donors.

The sequence came from a young man in good health and CMV-seronegative. This chain joins TRBV29-1 to TRBJ2-5, and 7 bases in between align with TRBD1. Matching the DNA end better, TRBJ2-7 makes the J call doubtful. Sequencing was carried out using PBMCs. In nucleotide form, the sequence is TGCAGCGTTGTGAATAGGGGGCCAAACGAGCAGTACTTC. Its product reads: CSVVNRGPNEQYF.